This TCR beta chain was captured by sequencing in a study of T cells in tumors after PD-1 blockade. Study at large: No patient had prior checkpoint blockade, systemic immunosuppression, or radiotherapy within 4 weeks. Mean per blood sample: 113,528 templates (roughly 21,000-270,000), 36,536 unique clonotypes.

Tumor or blood genomic DNA was sequenced, with inputs of about 616 ng to 6,004 ng. Clones were sequenced by immunoSEQ multiplex PCR, and TCRdb holds only the in-frame ones, with some missing. This table holds 50,000 to 75,000 clones, about 74% found once. The sample in question was PBMCs, obtained after anti-PD-1 treatment. The receptor's source is a human donor with basal cell carcinoma.

As DNA, the CDR3 is TGTGCCAGCAGTCAACAGGGGCCTGCTAGCACAGATACGCAGTATTTT. As protein: CASSQQGPASTDTQYF. This sequence joins TRBV2 and TRBJ2-3, with 7 positions matching TRBD1. CDR3 size: 16 residues. The V and J ends lost 5 bases and 0 bases, in that order; junction bases with no gene match: 8. CDR1 and CDR2 from the germline V gene are SNHLY and FYNNEI.